The 11 T cell receptor beta chains below were found in one sample sequenced in a study of identical twins (TCRdb year 2016). The library was produced with 5' RACE. Sequenced using an Illumina HiSeq 2000. Through fastp at Q25 and MiXCR, TCRdb rebuilt clones from the public reads, retaining in-frame beta chains. Rows with one shared CDR3 protein collapse into an entry with the most common genes and DNA. The sample table contains hundreds of thousands of distinct CDR3 sequences; only one count was recorded for 9.4% of them. Jointly, the top ten make up approximately 5.1% of the sample. The specimen sequenced was memory (CD45RO+) T cells sorted from blood. In the paper's terms, the cell subset or site label means: CD45RO+ enriched T cells. These receptors came from a woman between 18 and 29 years old in good health.

This clonotype was recorded a few times. This chain joins TRBV11-2 and TRBJ2-1; TRBD2 aligns across 8 bases. The CDR3 runs to 18 residues. CDR1 is SGHAT, CDR2 FQNNGV, per germline. V trimming: 4 bases; J trimming: 6 bases; junction bases outside the gene matches: 17. CDR3 amino acids: CASSSYLGGLAVFNEQFF. CDR3 bases: TGTGCCAGCAGCTCGTACCTAGGTGGACTAGCTGTTTTCAATGAGCAGTTCTTC.

The rearrangement joins TRBV7-9 to TRBJ1-2, with 10 bases that match TRBD1. V lost 10 bases, J lost 8 bases, and 13 bases stayed unmatched. Germline V gene sequence: CDR1 SEHNR, CDR2 FQNEAQ (reference sequence). The length of the CDR3 is 14 residues. As DNA, the CDR3 is TGTGCCACCACTGATGGACAGGGGGTTGGCGGCTACACCTTC. The encoded protein is CATTDGQGVGGYTF.

Details on this clonotype: One base away lies a much larger clone, so this may be a sequencing read error. The chain carries TRBV10-3 and TRBJ2-3; 7 positions agree with TRBD1. This CDR3 has 15 amino acids. CDR1 ENHRY and CDR2 SYGVKD come from the germline V gene. J lost 3 bases, V lost 7 bases, and 10 bases had no gene match. CDR3: CAINGQVLETDTQYF. DNA of the CDR3: TGTGCCATCAACGGACAGGTGTTGGAGACAGATACGCAGTATTTT.

The V and J genes are TRBV21-1 and TRBJ2-7; no DNA check was done on the table's D call, TRBD1. TRBV21-1 is designated a pseudogene. There are 15 residues in the CDR3. The CDR3 DNA reads TGTGCCAGCCCGCCGGCGAGTACAGGGGCCTACGAGCAGTACTTC. This translates into CASPPASTGAYEQYF.

This clonotype was seen a handful of times. V is TRBV30 and J is TRBJ2-3; TRBD2 aligns across 11 bases. V was clipped by 1 base and J by 3 bases; unmatched bases: 3. The CDR3 runs 15 residues. The germline CDR1 and CDR2 sequences are GTSNPN and SVGIG (reference sequence). For the CDR3, the DNA is TGTGCCTGGAGTGCTCGGACTAGCGGGACAGATACGCAGTATTTT. Its translation: CAWSARTSGTDTQYF.

The sample holds a few counts of this clonotype. The chain is built from TRBV29-1 and TRBJ2-7; D possibly matches TRBD1 or TRBD2 (6 bases each). Deletions cut 6 bases from V and 3 bases from J, with 18 bases between. CDR3 length: 14 amino acids. Germline V gene data show CDR1 as SQVTM and CDR2 as ANQGSEA. For the CDR3, the DNA is TGCAGCGTCCTAGGGGGAGGCTTTTTCTACGAGCAGTACTTC. It yields the protein CSVLGGGFFYEQYF.

The chain links TRBV6-1 to TRBJ2-7, with 11 positions matching TRBD2. Germline lookup yields CDR1 MNHNS and CDR2 SASEGT. CDR3 size: 16 residues. Trimming took 4 bases from V and 4 from J; bases not matched to a gene: 9. In DNA form, the CDR3 reads TGTGCCAGCAGTGCCCCGACTAGCGGGAATGTTTACGAGCAGTACTTC. Protein product: CASSAPTSGNVYEQYF.

This clonotype was picked up a small number of times. The rearrangement uses TRBV3-1 and TRBJ2-7; the D gene is possibly TRBD1 (6 bases). Trimming pared 3 bases from V and 0 bases from J, leaving 12 bases between. Germline CDR1 LGHDT, CDR2 YNNKEL (reference sequence). CDR3 length equals 15 residues. The CDR3 loop reads CASSQGTSVSYEQYF. CDR3 DNA: TGTGCCAGCAGCCAGGGGACATCCGTCTCCTACGAGCAGTACTTC.

At least ten counts were recorded for this clonotype. The gene calls are TRBV12-3 or TRBV12-4 and TRBJ2-1; TRBD1 matches 10 bases. The CDR3 totals 15 residues. V shed 1 base, J shed 6 bases, and the junction held 3 bases outside the gene matches. Here the CDR3 DNA reads TGTGCCAGCAGTTTAGTAGGACAGGGGGTCAATGAGCAGTTCTTC. Translation: CASSLVGQGVNEQFF.

The chain links TRBV5-1 to TRBJ1-1; possibly TRBD1 for D (5 bases). Trimming stripped 3 bases from V and 3 bases from J, with 9 bases between. The CDR3 runs 13 residues. Germline CDR1 SGHRS, CDR2 YFSETQ. CDR3 amino acids: CASSSEQDTEAFF. The DNA of the CDR3 is TGCGCCAGCAGCTCCGAACAGGACACTGAAGCTTTCTTT. Filled out from reference TRBV5-1 and TRBJ1-1, the complete variable domain reads KAGVTQTPRYLIKTRGQQVTLSCSPISGHRSVSWYQQTPGQGLQFLFEYFSETQRNKGNFPGRFSGRQFSNSRSEMNVSTLELGDSALYLCASSSEQDTEAFFGQGTRLTVV.

This clonotype was found many times. The V gene is TRBV12-3 or TRBV12-4, the J gene TRBJ1-2; perhaps TRBD1 as D (5 bases). CDR3 size: 13 residues. Trimming took 2 bases from V and 3 from J, leaving 7 bases between them. CDR3 loop: CASSLKGHYGYTF. CDR3 DNA sequence: TGTGCCAGCAGTTTAAAGGGACACTATGGCTACACCTTC.